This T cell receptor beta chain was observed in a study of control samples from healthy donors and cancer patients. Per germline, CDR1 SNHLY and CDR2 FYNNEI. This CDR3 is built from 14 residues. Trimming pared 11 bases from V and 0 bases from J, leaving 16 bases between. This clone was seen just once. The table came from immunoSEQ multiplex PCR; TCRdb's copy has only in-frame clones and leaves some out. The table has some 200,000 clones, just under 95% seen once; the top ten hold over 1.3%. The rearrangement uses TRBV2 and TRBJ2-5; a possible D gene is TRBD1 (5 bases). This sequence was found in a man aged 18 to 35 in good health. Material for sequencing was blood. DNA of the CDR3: TGTGCCTGCTACCAAGGACAAGACCAAGAGACCCAGTACTTC. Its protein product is CACYQGQDQETQYF.